The 15 T cell receptor beta chains below come from one sample, sequenced in a study of cytomegalovirus exposure and HLA in healthy donors. A multiplex PCR was run with 60 Vbeta primers and 13 Jbeta primers. The data were produced by immunoSEQ multiplex PCR, yet TCRdb's version contains in-frame clones alone and is incomplete. The sample table includes under 65,000 clones. Material: PBMCs. The receptor set was obtained from a woman between 40 and 50 years old in good health and CMV-seronegative.

CDR3 in DNA: TGCGCCAGCAGTCTGACGGGTTCGGTCAACACTGAAGCTTTCTTT. Translation gives CASSLTGSVNTEAFF. The J gene is TRBJ1-1, the V gene TRBV5-1; D gene uncertain. The CDR3 has 15 residues. Deletions cut 5 bases from V and 2 bases from J, with 16 bases between. Germline CDR1 reads SGHRS; CDR2 reads YFSETQ.

The CDR3 here is CSVGDGQPSNQPQHF. CDR3 nucleotides: TGCAGCGTTGGGGATGGACAGCCTAGTAATCAGCCCCAGCATTTT. The V call is TRBV29-1, the J call TRBJ1-5; a possible D gene is TRBD1 (6 bases). Germline values: CDR1 SQVTM, CDR2 ANQGSEA. V dropped 4 bases and J dropped 4 bases, with 17 bases sitting between them. The length of the CDR3 is 15 residues.

This rearrangement joins TRBV7-9 to TRBJ1-5; 8 nucleotides align to TRBD1. The ends lost 5 bases at V and 4 bases at J; junction bases unmatched: 7. Germline values: CDR1 SEHNR, CDR2 FQNEAQ (reference sequence). The CDR3 runs to 15 residues. CDR3 bases: TGTGCCAGCAGCCGCGGACAGGGATCGAATCAGCCCCAGCATTTT. It encodes CASSRGQGSNQPQHF.

J is TRBJ2-3 and V is TRBV6-1; unclear D gene. The V end lost 2 bases, the J end lost 3 bases, and 9 bases lay between the germline ends. Germline CDR1 is MNHNS and CDR2 is SASEGT. The CDR3 covers 14 residues. The CDR3 region has the DNA TGTGCCAGCAGTGAAATGACTCAAACAGATACGCAGTATTTT. Amino acid sequence: CASSEMTQTDTQYF.

The V and J genes are TRBV5-1 and TRBJ1-5; 7 bases line up with TRBD1. This CDR3 has 14 residues. Germline CDR1 is SGHRS and CDR2 is YFSETQ. The J segment lost 2 bases and the V segment lost 4 bases, leaving 3 bases of the junction unmatched. The CDR3 bases are TGCGCCAGCAGCCCCGGACAGGGCAATCAGCCCCAGCATTTT. Protein sequence: CASSPGQGNQPQHF.

The rearrangement links TRBV25-1 to TRBJ2-7; a possible D gene is TRBD1 (5 bases). The CDR3 has 12 amino acids. V gave up 6 bases and J gave up 2 bases, with 8 bases separating them. Germline CDR1 reads MGHDK; CDR2 reads SYGVNS. CDR3 nucleotides: TGTGCCAGCAGAGGACAAGCCTACGAGCAGTACTTC. Protein sequence: CASRGQAYEQYF.

The V and J genes are TRBV28 and TRBJ2-2, with 11 bases fitting TRBD2. There are 17 residues in the CDR3. V lost 7 bases, J lost 7 bases, and 14 bases stayed unmatched. CDR1 MDHEN and CDR2 SYDVKM come from the germline V gene. CDR3 sequence (DNA): TGTGCCAGCATTTTTGGACTAGCGGGTGCACGAGGCGGGGAGCTGTTTTTT. Its protein product is CASIFGLAGARGGELFF.

The V gene is TRBV9, the J gene TRBJ2-2; D might be TRBD1 (5 bases). Trimming cost V 3 bases and J 4 bases, with 13 bases left between them. The CDR3 length is 15 residues. Per germline, CDR1 SGDLS and CDR2 YYNGEE. The CDR3 sequence is CASSARQSGTGELFF. CDR3 coding DNA: TGTGCCAGCAGCGCGCGACAGTCGGGCACCGGGGAGCTGTTTTTT.

The J gene is TRBJ2-2, the V gene TRBV12-5; 11 positions agree with TRBD2. The V gene end was trimmed by 3 bases and the J gene end by 8 bases; junction bases not matched to a gene: 14. This CDR3 is built from 18 residues. Germline values: CDR1 LGHNT, CDR2 FRNRAP. CDR3 nucleotide sequence: TGTGCTAGTGGTTTCACCTTTACTAGCGGGAGTACACCGGGGGAGCTGTTTTTT. Its protein is CASGFTFTSGSTPGELFF. Variable domain in full (rest from reference TRBV12-5 and TRBJ2-2): DARVTQTPRHKVTEMGQEVTMRCQPILGHNTVFWYRQTMMQGLELLAYFRNRAPLDDSGMPKDRFSAEMPDATLATLKIQPSEPRDSAVYFCASGFTFTSGSTPGELFFGEGSRLTVL.

V usage is TRBV11-3 and J usage is TRBJ1-5, with 7 bases matching TRBD1. Germline CDR1 SGHNT, CDR2 YENEEA. CDR3 length: 16 residues. The V segment lost 1 base and the J segment 4 bases; nucleotides outside the gene matches: 7. DNA of the CDR3: TGTGCCAGCAGCTTAGGTGGCAGGGGGGAGAATCAGCCCCAGCATTTT. Protein: CASSLGGRGENQPQHF.

This chain links TRBV30 with TRBJ1-4; 7 nucleotides align to TRBD1. Trimming at V came to 0 bases and at J to 3 bases, leaving 1 base not matched to a gene. This CDR3 has 14 residues. Germline CDR1 GTSNPN, CDR2 SVGIG (reference sequence). CDR3 DNA: TGTGCCTGGAGTGTCGGGACAGCTAATGAAAAACTGTTTTTT. It codes for CAWSVGTANEKLFF.

This chain connects TRBV18 to TRBJ1-1; D gene unclear. Germline assignment: CDR1 KGHSH and CDR2 LQKENI. The CDR3 is 11 amino acids. With 5 bases removed from V and 6 bases from J, the gap between germline ends came to 7 bases. The CDR3 region is CASSTRAEAFF. The CDR3 DNA follows: TGTGCCAGCTCAACGAGGGCTGAAGCTTTCTTT.

This chain uses TRBV6-5 with TRBJ1-2; TRBD1 aligns across 7 bases. CDR3 size: 16 residues. CDR1 is MNHEY and CDR2 is SVGAGI in the germline V gene. V lost 3 bases and J lost 6; bases outside the gene matches: 13. CDR3 residues: CASSYRPGQQGDGYTF. The CDR3 DNA is TGTGCCAGCAGTTATCGCCCGGGACAGCAGGGAGATGGCTACACCTTC.

This sequence joins TRBV28 and TRBJ2-3; 8 nucleotides agree with TRBD1. Germline V lookup: CDR1 MDHEN, CDR2 SYDVKM. CDR3 length equals 13 residues. V lost 6 bases and J lost 4; bases outside the gene matches: 3. The CDR3 sequence is CASRTGEPDTQYF. The CDR3 bases are TGTGCCAGCAGGACAGGGGAGCCAGATACGCAGTATTTT.

V and J are TRBV18 and TRBJ2-1; D possibly corresponds to TRBD2 (6 bases). Between the trimmed V and J ends, which lost 3 bases and 5 bases, there was a span of 11 bases. Per the germline V gene, CDR1 is KGHSH and CDR2 is LQKENI. The CDR3 contains 14 residues. The CDR3 DNA reads as TGTGCCAGCTCACCCCGGGACTCAGACAATGAGCAGTTCTTC. It specifies CASSPRDSDNEQFF.